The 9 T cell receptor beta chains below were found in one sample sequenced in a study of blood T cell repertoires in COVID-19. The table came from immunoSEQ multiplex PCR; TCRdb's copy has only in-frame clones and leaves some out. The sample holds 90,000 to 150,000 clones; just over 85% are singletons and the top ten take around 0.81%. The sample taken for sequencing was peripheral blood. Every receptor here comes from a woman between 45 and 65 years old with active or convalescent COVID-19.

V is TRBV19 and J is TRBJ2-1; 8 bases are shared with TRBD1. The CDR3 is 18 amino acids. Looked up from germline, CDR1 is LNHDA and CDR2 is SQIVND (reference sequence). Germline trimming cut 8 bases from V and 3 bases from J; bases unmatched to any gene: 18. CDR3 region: CASGSIRGTGLNYNEQFF. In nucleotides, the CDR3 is TGTGCCAGTGGCAGTATCCGGGGGACAGGCCTAAACTACAATGAGCAGTTCTTC.

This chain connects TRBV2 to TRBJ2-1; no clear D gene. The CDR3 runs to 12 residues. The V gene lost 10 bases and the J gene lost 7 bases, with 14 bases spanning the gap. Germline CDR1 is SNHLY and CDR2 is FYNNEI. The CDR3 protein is CATQAEKNEQFF. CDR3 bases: TGTGCCACCCAGGCCGAGAAGAATGAGCAGTTCTTC.

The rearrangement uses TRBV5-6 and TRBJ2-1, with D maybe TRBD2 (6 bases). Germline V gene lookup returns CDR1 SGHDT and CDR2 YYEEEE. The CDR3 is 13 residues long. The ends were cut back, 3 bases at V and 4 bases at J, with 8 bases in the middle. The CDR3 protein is CASSSTSYNEQFF. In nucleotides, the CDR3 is TGTGCCAGCAGCTCGACTAGTTACAATGAGCAGTTCTTC.

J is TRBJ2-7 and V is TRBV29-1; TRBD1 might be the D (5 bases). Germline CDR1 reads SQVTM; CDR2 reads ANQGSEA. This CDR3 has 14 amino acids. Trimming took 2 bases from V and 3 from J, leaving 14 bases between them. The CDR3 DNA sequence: TGCAGCGTTGAACCGCTTGGTCAGGGCTACGAGCAGTACTTC. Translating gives CSVEPLGQGYEQYF.

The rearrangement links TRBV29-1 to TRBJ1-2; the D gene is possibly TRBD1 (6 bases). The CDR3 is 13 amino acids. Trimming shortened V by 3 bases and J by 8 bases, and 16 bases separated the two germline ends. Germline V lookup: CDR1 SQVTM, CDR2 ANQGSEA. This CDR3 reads CSVDPTGLHGYTF. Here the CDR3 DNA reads TGCAGCGTTGACCCGACAGGTCTCCACGGCTACACCTTC.

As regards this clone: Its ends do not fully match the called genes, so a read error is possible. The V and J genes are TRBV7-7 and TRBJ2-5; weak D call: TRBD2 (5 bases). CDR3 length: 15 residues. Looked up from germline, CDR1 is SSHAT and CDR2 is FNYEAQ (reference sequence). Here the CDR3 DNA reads TGTGCTAGCAGCTCCCAAGGTGTGGGCGGGGAGACCCAGTACTTC. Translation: CASSSQGVGGETQYF.

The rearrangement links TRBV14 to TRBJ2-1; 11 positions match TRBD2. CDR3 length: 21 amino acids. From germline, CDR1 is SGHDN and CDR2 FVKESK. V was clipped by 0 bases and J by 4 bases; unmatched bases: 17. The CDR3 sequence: CASSQEDSTRLLAGAYNEQFF. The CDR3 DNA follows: TGTGCCAGCAGCCAAGAAGACTCCACCAGGTTACTAGCGGGAGCTTACAATGAGCAGTTCTTC.

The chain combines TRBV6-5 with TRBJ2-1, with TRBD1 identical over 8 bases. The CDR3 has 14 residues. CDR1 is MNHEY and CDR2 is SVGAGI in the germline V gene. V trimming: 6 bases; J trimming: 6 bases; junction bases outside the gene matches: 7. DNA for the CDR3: TGTGCCAGCAGCTGGACAGGGCGCTCCAATGAGCAGTTCTTC. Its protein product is CASSWTGRSNEQFF.

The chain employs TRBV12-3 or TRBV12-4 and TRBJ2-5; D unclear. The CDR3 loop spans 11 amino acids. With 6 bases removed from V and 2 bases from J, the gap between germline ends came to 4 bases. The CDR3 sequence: CASREQETQYF. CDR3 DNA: TGTGCCAGCAGAGAGCAAGAGACCCAGTACTTC.